This TCR beta chain was sequenced during a study of cytotoxic CD8 clonotypes in ibrutinib-treated CLL. The CDR3 is made up of 15 amino acids. Germline lookup yields CDR1 LNHDA and CDR2 SQIVND (reference sequence). The germline V and J ends were trimmed by 7 bases and 3 bases, with 16 bases remaining between them. TCRdb's copy holds only in-frame clones and misses some; the assay was immunoSEQ multiplex PCR. There are more than 140,000 clones in the sample; 60% to 85% occur only once, and under 35% lies in the top ten. V is TRBV19 and J is TRBJ1-5, with D unresolved. The specimen comprised PBMCs, sampled after 12 months of ibrutinib treatment. This receptor was obtained from a human donor with chronic lymphocytic leukemia. CDR3 sequence (DNA): TGTGCCAGTAAGCGTGGGGTATTACTCAATCAGCCCCAGCATTTT. Its protein is CASKRGVLLNQPQHF.